The next 11 T cell receptor beta chains were all read from a single sample in a study of T-cell memory formation after mild COVID-19 (dated by TCRdb to the early 2020s). The library was prepared using 5' RACE. TCRdb names Illumina NovaSeq 6000 as the instrument used. TCRdb's own reprocessing of the public reads used fastp at Q25 and MiXCR and kept productive beta chains. Merged by CDR3 protein, the rows form single entries marked with the most common genes and DNA. The sample data list approximately 580,000 distinct CDR3 sequences, and roughly 20% of these were observed just once. Around an eighth of the sample goes to the ten largest clones. The sequenced sample consisted of PBMCs or a T cell subset sorted from them (not recorded which). These receptors were obtained from an adult woman who had mild COVID-19 (a few samples of this study predate the infection). The sample titles of this study are shuffled in the database, so cell type and time point are left out; the donor was told from shared clones.

The chain couples TRBV6-5 to TRBJ2-5; TRBD2 aligns across 8 bases. Germline V gene data show CDR1 as MNHEY and CDR2 as SVGAGI. The V segment lost 2 bases and the J segment 5 bases; nucleotides outside the gene matches: 7. The CDR3 has 15 residues. The CDR3: CASSYLAGGGETQYF. CDR3 coding DNA: TGTGCCAGCAGTTACCTGGCGGGAGGAGGTGAGACCCAGTACTTC.

In this sample, this clonotype turned up a few times. This chain connects TRBV5-1 to TRBJ2-7; D is unclear. CDR1 SGHRS and CDR2 YFSETQ come from the germline V gene. This CDR3 has 14 amino acids. Trimming took off 4 bases at V and 2 bases at J, with 13 bases between the two ends. CDR3 DNA sequence: TGCGCCAGCAGCCAGGCGACCGTACCCTACGAGCAGTACTTC. Amino acid sequence: CASSQATVPYEQYF.

In nucleotides, the CDR3 is TGTGCCAGCAGTCCCGCCCTCGGGGCACCCTATGGCTACACCTTC. This sequence encodes CASSPALGAPYGYTF. The chain recombines TRBV12-3 or TRBV12-4 with TRBJ1-2; D is possibly TRBD1 (5 bases). V lost 5 bases and J 4 bases, leaving 17 bases between the germline ends. CDR3 length: 15 amino acids.

The CDR3 sequence: CSVEVPDIIGGYTF. The CDR3 nucleotides are TGCAGCGTTGAAGTCCCGGACATTATTGGAGGCTACACCTTC. The chain is built from TRBV29-1 and TRBJ1-2; D possibly corresponds to TRBD1 (5 bases). Trimming cost V 1 base and J 8 bases, with 17 bases left between them. The V gene's germline CDR1 is SQVTM and CDR2 ANQGSEA. The CDR3 is made up of 14 amino acids.

This clonotype was found a few times. The chain combines TRBV3-1 with TRBJ1-5; 9 bases are shared with TRBD1. The V segment lost 6 bases and the J segment 10 bases; nucleotides outside the gene matches: 10. CDR3 length equals 14 residues. Germline V gene lookup returns CDR1 LGHDT and CDR2 YNNKEL (reference sequence). CDR3 nucleotides: TGTGCCAGCAGACAAACCGGGACAGGGCAACCCCAGCATTTT. Its protein is CASRQTGTGQPQHF.

The chain links TRBV7-2 to TRBJ2-7, with D perhaps TRBD1 (6 bases). The CDR3 spans 15 residues. The V gene's germline CDR1 is SGHTA and CDR2 FQGNSA. Trimming shortened V by 3 bases and J by 5 bases, and 17 bases separated the two germline ends. The DNA for the CDR3 is TGTGCCAGCAGCTTTTGGGACACCTCAATCCACGAGCAGTACTTC. It translates to CASSFWDTSIHEQYF.

The chain carries TRBV11-1 and TRBJ2-2, with 8 bases aligning to TRBD2. J gave up 8 bases and V 3 bases, and 5 bases lay outside the gene matches. This CDR3 spans 14 amino acids. Per germline, CDR1 SGHAT and CDR2 FQDESV (reference sequence). CDR3 bases: TGTGCCAGCAGCTTCTCCAGCGGGAGAGGGGAGCTGTTTTTT. Translating it yields CASSFSSGRGELFF.

The chain uses TRBV15 and TRBJ2-3; 9 bases agree with TRBD1. Germline CDR1 LNHNV, CDR2 YYDKDF (reference sequence). The CDR3 is made up of 15 amino acids. The V and J ends lost 1 base and 3 bases, in that order; junction bases with no gene match: 2. CDR3 DNA: TGTGCCACCAGCAGAGCGGGACAGGGTACAGATACGCAGTATTTT. Its protein is CATSRAGQGTDTQYF.

This clonotype turned up a few times. The V gene is TRBV11-1, the J gene TRBJ2-7, with 8 bases fitting TRBD1. The CDR3 has 15 amino acids. J was trimmed by 0 bases and V by 5 bases; bases with no gene match: 6. Germline lookup yields CDR1 SGHAT and CDR2 FQDESV (reference sequence). The chain's CDR3 is CASSLGQAISYEQYF. The CDR3 bases are TGTGCCAGCAGCCTGGGACAGGCAATCTCCTACGAGCAGTACTTC.

The V gene is TRBV4-2, the J gene TRBJ1-1; D gene unclear. V lost 4 bases, J lost 3 bases, and 12 bases lay in between. The CDR3 spans 14 residues. CDR1 and CDR2 (germline): LGHNA, YNFKEQ. CDR3 in DNA: TGTGCCAGCAGCCGCGGCGGTGGGGACACTGAAGCTTTCTTT. Its protein product is CASSRGGGDTEAFF.

This sequence joins TRBV7-6 and TRBJ2-6; D remains ambiguous. The length of the CDR3 is 17 residues. With 5 bases removed from V and 0 bases from J, the gap between germline ends came to 14 bases. Germline V CDR1 and CDR2: SGHVS, FNYEAQ. CDR3 loop: CASSPPVGPSGANVLTF. Here the CDR3 DNA reads TGTGCCAGCAGCCCCCCTGTCGGACCCTCTGGGGCCAACGTCCTGACTTTC.